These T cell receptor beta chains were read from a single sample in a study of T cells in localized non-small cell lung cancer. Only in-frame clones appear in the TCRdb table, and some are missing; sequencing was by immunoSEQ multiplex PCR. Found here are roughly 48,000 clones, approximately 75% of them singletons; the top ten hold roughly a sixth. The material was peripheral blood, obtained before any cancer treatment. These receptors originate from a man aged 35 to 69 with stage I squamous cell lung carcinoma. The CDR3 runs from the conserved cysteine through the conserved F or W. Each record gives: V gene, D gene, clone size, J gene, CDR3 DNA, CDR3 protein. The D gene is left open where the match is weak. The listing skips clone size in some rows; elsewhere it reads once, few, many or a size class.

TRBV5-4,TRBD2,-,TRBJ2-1,TGTGCCAGCAGCTTGAAGACTAGCGGGGGGATCGATGAGCAGTTCTTC,CASSLKTSGGIDEQFF
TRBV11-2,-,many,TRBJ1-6,TGTGCCAGCAGCCAGAGGGAAGGGGGGTCACCCCTCCACTTT,CASSQREGGSPLHF
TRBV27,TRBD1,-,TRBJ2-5,TGTGCCAGCAGTTTAGTCGTCCACTACAGGGGCCCAGGGGGGACCCAGTACTTC,CASSLVVHYRGPGGTQYF
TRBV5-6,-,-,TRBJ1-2,TGTGCCAGCAGCTTGAGCGGGGCGGGGTACTATGGCTACACCTTC,CASSLSGAGYYGYTF
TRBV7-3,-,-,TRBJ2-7,TGTGCCAGCAGCCCCCGTGAAGGGCAAGAGCAGTACTTC,CASSPREGQEQYF
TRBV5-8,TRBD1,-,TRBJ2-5,TGTGCCAGCAGCTTGGGGACAGGAAAAGAGACCCAGTACTTC,CASSLGTGKETQYF
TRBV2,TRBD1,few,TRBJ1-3,TGTGCCAGCAGCCAGGACAGGGTCGGTGGAAACACCATATATTTT,CASSQDRVGGNTIYF
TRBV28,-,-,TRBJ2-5,TGTGCCAGCAGTTTATCCCCGGGACTCGGTTATATGACCCAGTACTTC,CASSLSPGLGYMTQYF
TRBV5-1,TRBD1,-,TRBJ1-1,TGCGCCAGCAGCTCCCAAGGGCAGGGGGGGACTGAAGCTTTCTTT,CASSSQGQGGTEAFF
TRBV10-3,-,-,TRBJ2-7,TGTGCCATCGGAGGGCAGGGTGGCGAGCAGTACTTC,CAIGGQGGEQYF
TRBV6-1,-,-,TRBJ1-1,TGTGCCAGCAGTGGGAGATCAGCTTTCTTT,CASSGRSAFF
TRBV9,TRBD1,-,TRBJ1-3,TGTGCCAGCAGCGTAGGGTGGGACAGAGGAAACACCATATATTTT,CASSVGWDRGNTIYF
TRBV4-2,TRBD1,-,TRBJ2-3,TGTGCCAGCAGCCAACCGGGGACAGCTAGCACAGATACGCAGTATTTT,CASSQPGTASTDTQYF
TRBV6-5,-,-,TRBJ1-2,TGTGCCAGCACCAAGGGGATTGGGAACTATGGCTACACCTTC,CASTKGIGNYGYTF
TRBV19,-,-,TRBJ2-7,TGTGCCAGTACCACAGGGAGCACCTCCTACGAGCAGTACTTC,CASTTGSTSYEQYF
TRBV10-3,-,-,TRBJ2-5,TGTGCCATCAGCCGGGGGGAGACCCAGTACTTC,CAISRGETQYF
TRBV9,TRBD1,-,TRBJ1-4,TGTGCCAGCGCAGGGGGAACTAATGAAAAACTGTTTTTT,CASAGGTNEKLFF
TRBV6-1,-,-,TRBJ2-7,TGTGCCAGCCGCCCGGGACACATCTACGAGCAGTACTTC,CASRPGHIYEQYF
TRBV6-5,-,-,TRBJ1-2,TGTGCCAGCAGTTACGAAGCCAGGGGACGGCACTATGGCTACACCTTC,CASSYEARGRHYGYTF
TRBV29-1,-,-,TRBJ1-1,TGCAGCGTTGAAGGGGTGGCAGGGAGGGAACTTGAAGCTTTCTTT,CSVEGVAGRELEAFF
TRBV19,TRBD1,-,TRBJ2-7,TGTGCCAGTAGAGGGGACAGGGAGAAGCAGTACTTC,CASRGDREKQYF
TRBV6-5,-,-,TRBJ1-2,TGTGCCAGCAGCTACCCTGGACGTTTGGAAGGCTACACCTTC,CASSYPGRLEGYTF